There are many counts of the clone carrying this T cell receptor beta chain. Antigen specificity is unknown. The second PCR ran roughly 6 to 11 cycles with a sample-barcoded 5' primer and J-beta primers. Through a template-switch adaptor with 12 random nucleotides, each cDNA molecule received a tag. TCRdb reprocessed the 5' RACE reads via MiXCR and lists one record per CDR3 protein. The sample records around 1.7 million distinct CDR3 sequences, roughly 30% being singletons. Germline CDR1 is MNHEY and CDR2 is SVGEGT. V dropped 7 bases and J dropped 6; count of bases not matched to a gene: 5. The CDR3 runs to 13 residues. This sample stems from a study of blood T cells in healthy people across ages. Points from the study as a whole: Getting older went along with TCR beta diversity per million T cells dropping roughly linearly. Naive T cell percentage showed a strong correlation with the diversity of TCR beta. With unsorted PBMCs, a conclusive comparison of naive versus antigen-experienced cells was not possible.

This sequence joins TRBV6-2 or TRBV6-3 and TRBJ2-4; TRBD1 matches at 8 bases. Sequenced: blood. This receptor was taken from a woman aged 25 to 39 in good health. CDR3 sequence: CASMYRGINIQYF. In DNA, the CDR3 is TGTGCCAGCATGTACAGGGGGATAAACATTCAGTACTTC.